One and the same sample provided the 32 T cell receptor beta chains below, sequenced in a study of memory CD4+ T cells and cytomegalovirus serostatus (dated by TCRdb to the late 2010s). A FACSAria II was used to sort memory CD4+ T cells, defined as single viable CD3+CD4+CD8-CD45RO+ cells. Libraries came from the immunoSEQ multiplex PCR assay. The table was pulled from immuneACCESS by TCRdb, which kept in-frame rearrangements only. Such tables lose some clones; where checked, under half of the loss comes from unresolved V genes, and the rest has no known cause. The sample has about 25,000 clones on record, over 70% of them singletons. The ten largest clones represent roughly 1% of the sample. Sequencing used memory CD4+ T cells from blood. These TCRs come from an adult in good health and CMV-seronegative.

V usage is TRBV19 and J usage is TRBJ1-1; tentative D call: TRBD1 (6 bases). Germline V CDR1 and CDR2: LNHDA, SQIVND (reference sequence). V was pared by 0 bases and J by 5 bases, with 7 bases between. The CDR3 has 13 residues. The CDR3 DNA sequence: TGTGCCAGTAGTATAGAGAGGGGGACTGAAGCTTTCTTT. As protein: CASSIERGTEAFF.

The chain couples TRBV2 to TRBJ2-3; a possible D gene is TRBD1 (6 bases). The germline CDR1 and CDR2 sequences are SNHLY and FYNNEI. The CDR3 has 15 amino acids. V shed 2 bases and J shed 3 bases, with 12 bases lying between them. The CDR3 sequence: CASSEMGARTDTQYF. CDR3 bases: TGTGCCAGCAGTGAAATGGGGGCGAGGACAGATACGCAGTATTTT.

The genes are TRBV14 and TRBJ1-1; D is unclear. There are 14 residues in the CDR3. V was pared by 4 bases and J by 1 base, with 10 bases between. Germline loops: CDR1 SGHDN, CDR2 FVKESK. The CDR3 bases are TGTGCCAGCAGCCTACAGCTCTCGAACACTGAAGCTTTCTTT. Translated: CASSLQLSNTEAFF.

The chain couples TRBV7-6 to TRBJ2-5; D gene ambiguous. This CDR3 spans 15 amino acids. Trimming shortened V by 6 bases and J by 0 bases, and 14 bases separated the two germline ends. The germline V gene encodes CDR1 SGHVS and CDR2 FNYEAQ. The CDR3 bases are TGTGCCAGCAGGCGAAGCCCTGGCAACCAAGAGACCCAGTACTTC. Translating gives CASRRSPGNQETQYF.

This clone turned up a few times. Written as DNA, the CDR3 is TGCGCCAGCAGCTTGTCGAACGGGGGTAGATGGAACACTGAAGCTTTCTTT. This sequence encodes CASSLSNGGRWNTEAFF. The chain employs TRBV5-1 and TRBJ1-1; D might be TRBD1 (5 bases). This CDR3 contains 17 residues. Germline assignment: CDR1 SGHRS and CDR2 YFSETQ. V shed 1 base and J shed 1 base, with 17 bases lying between them. The variable domain in full, completed from reference TRBV5-1 and TRBJ1-1, reads KAGVTQTPRYLIKTRGQQVTLSCSPISGHRSVSWYQQTPGQGLQFLFEYFSETQRNKGNFPGRFSGRQFSNSRSEMNVSTLELGDSALYLCASSLSNGGRWNTEAFFGQGTRLTVV.

V and J are TRBV6-1 and TRBJ1-5, with a possible D match to TRBD1 (6 bases). This CDR3 is built from 14 residues. Trimming shortened V by 7 bases and J by 5 bases, and 15 bases separated the two germline ends. CDR1 and CDR2 (germline): MNHNS, SASEGT. CDR3 coding DNA: TGTGCCAGCAATGTACAGGGAGGGGATCAGCCCCAGCATTTT. Amino acid sequence: CASNVQGGDQPQHF.

This clone was recorded only once. The chain recombines TRBV20-1 with TRBJ2-7; D is unresolved. V gave up 4 bases and J gave up 4 bases, with 8 bases separating them. The CDR3 is 11 residues long. Germline CDR1 DFQATT, CDR2 SNEGSKA (reference sequence). CDR3 in amino acids: CSAKNNYEQYF. The CDR3 nucleotides are TGCAGTGCTAAAAACAATTACGAGCAGTACTTC.

The chain couples TRBV6-5 to TRBJ1-3, with 8 bases fitting TRBD1. V trimming: 5 bases; J trimming: 9 bases; junction bases outside the gene matches: 3. The CDR3 is made up of 12 amino acids. The germline CDR1 and CDR2 sequences are MNHEY and SVGAGI. The CDR3 reads CASSKTGATIYF. Written as DNA, the CDR3 is TGTGCCAGCAGTAAGACAGGGGCCACCATATATTTT.

The J gene is TRBJ2-3, the V gene TRBV6-1, with D perhaps matching TRBD1 (5 bases). The CDR3 loop spans 14 amino acids. V dropped 3 bases and J dropped 0 bases, with 7 bases sitting between them. Germline V gives CDR1 MNHNS, CDR2 SASEGT. The CDR3 nucleotides read TGTGCCAGCAGTGACAGGGCTAGCACAGATACGCAGTATTTT. As protein: CASSDRASTDTQYF.

The chain links TRBV23-1 to TRBJ1-1, with D unresolved. TRBV23-1 is placed among ORFs of uncertain function. The CDR3 is 15 residues long. The germline V and J ends were trimmed by 6 bases and 1 base, with 15 bases remaining between them. CDR3 nucleotide sequence: TGCGCCAGCAGGACTGGAATAAAGGGGAACACTGAAGCTTTCTTT. Its translation is CASRTGIKGNTEAFF.

The CDR3 here is CASTARDGYTF. In DNA form, the CDR3 reads TGTGCCAGCACCGCCAGGGATGGCTACACCTTC. The chain links TRBV6-6 to TRBJ1-2; weak D call: TRBD1 (5 bases). The germline V gene encodes CDR1 MNHNY and CDR2 SVGAGI (reference sequence). This CDR3 comprises 11 residues. The V end was cut by 7 bases, the J end by 6 bases, with 9 bases between.

Only a few counts were recorded for this clone. The CDR3 DNA sequence: TGTGCCAGCAGCTTAACCGCGAACACCGGGGAGCTGTTTTTT. Its protein product is CASSLTANTGELFF. The V call is TRBV7-6, the J call TRBJ2-2; D is uncertain. CDR3 length: 14 residues. The V gene's germline CDR1 is SGHVS and CDR2 FNYEAQ. Trimming pared 2 bases from V and 0 bases from J, leaving 4 bases between.

In this sample, this clone turned up a few times. CDR3 protein: CASSFSNTEAFF. The CDR3 DNA reads as TGTGCCAGCAGCTTTTCGAACACTGAAGCTTTCTTT. V usage is TRBV7-9 and J usage is TRBJ1-1; D gene uncertain. V lost 3 bases and J 1 base, leaving 3 bases between the germline ends. The germline gives CDR1 SEHNR, CDR2 FQNEAQ (reference sequence). The CDR3 is made up of 12 amino acids.

This chain joins TRBV2 and TRBJ1-2, with D perhaps matching TRBD1 (5 bases). CDR3 length: 13 residues. V was clipped by 0 bases and J by 3 bases, with 5 bases between them. The germline CDR1 and CDR2 sequences are SNHLY and FYNNEI. The CDR3 DNA reads TGTGCCAGCAGTGAAGCAGGGGACTATGGCTACACCTTC. It codes for CASSEAGDYGYTF.

CDR3 in amino acids: CASSLETGRNTIYF. CDR3 sequence (DNA): TGCGCCAGCAGCTTGGAGACAGGCCGAAACACCATATATTTT. The chain couples TRBV5-1 to TRBJ1-3, with D perhaps matching TRBD1 (6 bases). Trimming cost V 0 bases and J 5 bases, with 9 bases left between them. Germline CDR1 and CDR2: SGHRS and YFSETQ. This CDR3 spans 14 amino acids.

This chain links TRBV29-1 with TRBJ2-3; 11 nucleotides agree with TRBD2. CDR1 and CDR2 from the germline V gene are SQVTM and ANQGSEA. With 5 bases clipped from V and 0 bases from J, the junction kept 4 bases outside the gene matches. This CDR3 has 15 amino acids. CDR3 coding DNA: TGCAGCGTTATCCTAGCGGGGGGAAGCACAGATACGCAGTATTTT. Encoded protein: CSVILAGGSTDTQYF.

V is TRBV28 and J is TRBJ2-7; TRBD1 aligns across 8 bases. Germline V gene lookup returns CDR1 MDHEN and CDR2 SYDVKM. The V gene end was trimmed by 6 bases and the J gene end by 0 bases; junction bases not matched to a gene: 7. The CDR3 loop spans 15 amino acids. DNA of the CDR3: TGTGCCAGCAGGGGAACCGGGACAGGCTCCTACGAGCAGTACTTC. The encoded protein is CASRGTGTGSYEQYF.

This chain uses TRBV30 with TRBJ1-2; TRBD1 aligns across 8 bases. Germline values: CDR1 GTSNPN, CDR2 SVGIG (reference sequence). The CDR3 consists of 14 residues. Trimming removed 0 bases from V and 3 bases from J; junction bases left unmatched: 3. CDR3 DNA: TGTGCCTGGAGTGTCCAGGGGGCCGACTATGGCTACACCTTC. Translated: CAWSVQGADYGYTF.

The rearrangement joins TRBV6-5 to TRBJ1-2, with a tentative D call TRBD1 (5 bases). CDR1 is MNHEY, CDR2 SVGAGI, per germline. Between the trimmed V and J ends, which lost 0 bases and 5 bases, there was a span of 13 bases. This CDR3 is built from 15 residues. The CDR3 coding sequence is TGTGCCAGCAGTTACTCGATCCAGGGAAGGTATGGCTACACCTTC. Translated, it gives CASSYSIQGRYGYTF.

The V and J genes are TRBV6-6 and TRBJ1-3; D ambiguous. Trimming cost V 5 bases and J 0 bases, with 11 bases left between them. Germline V lookup: CDR1 MNHNY, CDR2 SVGAGI (reference sequence). CDR3 length: 15 amino acids. The CDR3, as DNA: TGTGCCAGCAGTCGCGGGGAGATCTCTGGAAACACCATATATTTT. Its protein product is CASSRGEISGNTIYF.

The rearrangement uses TRBV5-8 and TRBJ1-1; TRBD1 agrees at 8 bases. CDR3 size: 16 residues. Unmatched junction bases numbered 6, after V lost 2 bases and J lost 0 bases. CDR1 is SGHTS, CDR2 YDEGEE, per germline. The CDR3 is CASSFLPGQVNTEAFF. DNA for the CDR3: TGTGCCAGCAGCTTTTTACCGGGACAGGTGAACACTGAAGCTTTCTTT. The whole variable domain, filled in from reference TRBV5-8 and TRBJ1-1, reads EAGVTQSPTHLIKTRGQQATLRCSPISGHTSVYWYQQALGLGLQFLLWYDEGEERNRGNFPPRFSGRQFPNYSSELNVNALELEDSALYLCASSFLPGQVNTEAFFGQGTRLTVV.

The genes are TRBV4-2 and TRBJ2-7; the match to TRBD1 covers 7 bases. J was trimmed by 2 bases and V by 3 bases; bases with no gene match: 7. There are 15 residues in the CDR3. From germline, CDR1 is LGHNA and CDR2 YNFKEQ. Written as DNA, the CDR3 is TGTGCCAGCAGCCACGCCATCGGGACAGCCTACGAGCAGTACTTC. Its protein product is CASSHAIGTAYEQYF.

The J gene is TRBJ2-1, the V gene TRBV11-2; D may be TRBD2 (6 bases). The CDR3 is made up of 14 amino acids. The V end was cut by 5 bases, the J end by 6 bases, with 14 bases between. Germline V gives CDR1 SGHAT, CDR2 FQNNGV. The CDR3 DNA reads as TGTGCCAGCAGCCGCGGCTTGGGGGGCAATGAGCAGTTCTTC. Amino acids: CASSRGLGGNEQFF.

The V call is TRBV19, the J call TRBJ1-6; maybe TRBD1 (6 bases). This CDR3 spans 14 amino acids. In germline, CDR1 is LNHDA, CDR2 SQIVND (reference sequence). V shed 8 bases and J shed 7 bases, with 15 bases lying between them. The CDR3 DNA reads TGTGCCAGTTCACAAACAGGGTTGAATTCACCCCTCCACTTT. Encoded protein: CASSQTGLNSPLHF.

V is TRBV4-2 and J is TRBJ2-2; D assignment may be TRBD1 or TRBD2 (5 bases each). Germline V gene data show CDR1 as LGHNA and CDR2 as YNFKEQ. The CDR3 spans 15 residues. V was trimmed by 2 bases and J by 1 base, leaving 8 bases between them. The CDR3 protein is CASSQLGENTGELFF. CDR3 nucleotide sequence: TGTGCCAGCAGCCAACTGGGGGAGAACACCGGGGAGCTGTTTTTT.

The chain has TRBV29-1 and TRBJ2-3; 11 nucleotides align to TRBD2. CDR3 length: 14 residues. V lost 6 bases to trimming and J lost 2 bases; unmatched junction nucleotides: 4. Germline values: CDR1 SQVTM, CDR2 ANQGSEA. CDR3 nucleotide sequence: TGCAGCGTCATAGCGGGAGGGAACACAGATACGCAGTATTTT. This encodes CSVIAGGNTDTQYF.

The V call is TRBV18, the J call TRBJ2-7; the D gene is possibly TRBD2 (6 bases). V lost 3 bases and J 6 bases, leaving 12 bases between the germline ends. The CDR3 runs to 13 residues. The V gene's germline CDR1 is KGHSH and CDR2 LQKENI. CDR3 sequence: CASSPGEVGEQYF. CDR3 DNA sequence: TGTGCCAGCTCACCCGGGGAGGTTGGCGAGCAGTACTTC.

The chain links TRBV19 to TRBJ1-5; no clear D gene. The germline V gene encodes CDR1 LNHDA and CDR2 SQIVND (reference sequence). The CDR3 spans 13 residues. Trimming took 6 bases from V and 9 from J, leaving 15 bases between them. CDR3 sequence reads: CASRTEGVGPQHF. CDR3 in DNA: TGTGCCAGTAGAACCGAGGGTGTGGGGCCCCAGCATTTT. Variable domain in full (rest from reference TRBV19 and TRBJ1-5): DGGITQSPKYLFRKEGQNVTLSCEQNLNHDAMYWYRQDPGQGLRLIYYSQIVNDFQKGDIAEGYSVSREKKESFPLTVTSAQKNPTAFYLCASRTEGVGPQHFGDGTRLSIL.

The CDR3 sequence: CASSVAPSGVETQYF. DNA of the CDR3: TGTGCCAGCAGCGTAGCTCCTAGCGGGGTGGAGACCCAGTACTTC. The chain uses TRBV9 and TRBJ2-5, with TRBD2 identical over 9 bases. CDR3 length: 15 residues. Germline V gene sequence: CDR1 SGDLS, CDR2 YYNGEE. With V trimmed by 0 bases and J by 5 bases, 5 bases remained unmatched.

The chain links TRBV2 to TRBJ2-1; 7 nucleotides agree with TRBD1. CDR1 SNHLY and CDR2 FYNNEI come from the germline V gene. The length of the CDR3 is 13 residues. J gave up 6 bases and V 6 bases, and 5 bases lay outside the gene matches. CDR3 protein: CASRTSGGNEQFF. CDR3 DNA: TGTGCCAGCAGAACTTCAGGGGGCAATGAGCAGTTCTTC. Full variable domain (missing parts from reference TRBV2 and TRBJ2-1): EPEVTQTPSHQVTQMGQEVILRCVPISNHLYFYWYRQILGQKVEFLVSFYNNEISEKSEIFDDQFSVERPDGSNFTLKIRSTKLEDSAMYFCASRTSGGNEQFFGPGTRLTVL.

V is TRBV14 and J is TRBJ2-5; TRBD2 matches 9 bases. The CDR3 is 13 amino acids. Germline V gene data show CDR1 as SGHDN and CDR2 as FVKESK. Losses at the gene ends were 4 bases for V and 8 bases for J; bases not matched to a gene: 5. The CDR3 is CASSRSGSGTQYF. The CDR3 nucleotides read TGTGCCAGCAGCCGTAGCGGGAGCGGTACCCAGTACTTC.

In nucleotides, the CDR3 is TGTGCCAGCAGTTTAGTAGCCTCCTACGAGCAGTACTTC. Encoded protein: CASSLVASYEQYF. This chain links TRBV28 with TRBJ2-7, with D uncertain. The CDR3 runs 13 residues. CDR1 and CDR2 from the germline V gene are MDHEN and SYDVKM. V gave up 2 bases and J gave up 0 bases, with 5 bases separating them.